The 32 T cell receptor beta chains in this list originate from one sample, sequenced in a study of blood T cells in healthy people across ages. Then a second PCR, running about 6 to 11 cycles, was carried out with a sample-barcoded 5' primer and a J-beta primer mix. TCRdb re-analysed the 5' RACE reads in MiXCR, keeping a single row per CDR3 protein. The sample shows over a million distinct CDR3 sequences, roughly 45% of them seen only once. The specimen was blood. These receptors were taken from a woman in her sixties or seventies in good health.

This chain uses TRBV6-6 with TRBJ2-7; 7 positions agree with TRBD1. The CDR3 length is 13 residues. V dropped 5 bases and J dropped 5; count of bases not matched to a gene: 6. Germline CDR1 reads MNHNY; CDR2 reads SVGAGI (reference sequence). The DNA for the CDR3 is TGTGCCAGCAGTGACAGGGTCGTTGACGAGCAGTACTTC. This gives the protein CASSDRVVDEQYF.

The genes are TRBV6-1 and TRBJ2-7; D is unclear. The CDR3 totals 16 residues. Germline V gene sequence: CDR1 MNHNS, CDR2 SASEGT. V was cut by 1 base and J by 0 bases, with 13 bases left in between. The CDR3 region is CASSEENRIFSYEQYF. As DNA, the CDR3 is TGTGCCAGCAGTGAAGAAAACAGAATATTCTCCTACGAGCAGTACTTC.

In its sample, this clonotype was seen once. The chain recombines TRBV9 with TRBJ2-3, with TRBD2 as a possible D gene (6 bases). Germline assignment: CDR1 SGDLS and CDR2 YYNGEE. This CDR3 contains 14 residues. The ends were cut back, 2 bases at V and 4 bases at J, with 11 bases in the middle. The CDR3 protein is CASSVGGRPDTQYF. The CDR3 nucleotides are TGTGCCAGCAGCGTCGGAGGGAGGCCAGATACGCAGTATTTT.

V is TRBV7-9 and J is TRBJ2-3; 10 nucleotides match TRBD2. CDR1 and CDR2 from the germline V gene are SEHNR and FQNEAQ (reference sequence). CDR3 length equals 15 residues. V lost 7 bases and J lost 4; bases outside the gene matches: 8. In DNA form, the CDR3 reads TGTGCCAGCACCGGGACTAGCGATTTTTCAGATACGCAGTATTTT. This encodes CASTGTSDFSDTQYF.

This clonotype was counted only a few times. The chain couples TRBV15 to TRBJ2-1; 12 positions agree with TRBD2. Germline CDR1 is LNHNV and CDR2 is YYDKDF (reference sequence). This CDR3 is 15 amino acids long. V lost 3 bases to trimming and J lost 4 bases; unmatched junction nucleotides: 1. The CDR3 reads CATSSGLAGYNEQFF. In DNA form, the CDR3 reads TGTGCCACCAGCAGCGGACTAGCGGGGTACAATGAGCAGTTCTTC.

The rearrangement joins TRBV7-8 to TRBJ1-2; the match to TRBD1 covers 7 bases. The CDR3 is 13 amino acids. V lost 4 bases, J lost 6 bases, and 5 bases stayed unmatched. The V gene's germline CDR1 is SGHVS and CDR2 FQNEAQ. CDR3 sequence: CASSYGQADGYTF. CDR3 DNA sequence: TGTGCCAGCAGCTACGGACAGGCTGATGGCTACACCTTC.

The genes are TRBV5-1 and TRBJ2-7; D perhaps matches TRBD1 (6 bases). With 4 bases removed from V and 2 bases from J, the gap between germline ends came to 16 bases. Germline V gives CDR1 SGHRS, CDR2 YFSETQ. This CDR3 spans 15 amino acids. CDR3 region: CASSPALDRPYEQYF. The CDR3 nucleotides are TGCGCCAGCAGCCCCGCCCTGGACAGACCCTACGAGCAGTACTTC.

This chain uses TRBV7-9 with TRBJ1-2; the D gene is possibly TRBD1 (6 bases). Trimming left V 5 bases short and J 0 bases short, with 10 bases between. Germline CDR1 is SEHNR and CDR2 is FQNEAQ (reference sequence). CDR3 size: 14 residues. The CDR3: CASSRGTTNYGYTF. As DNA, the CDR3 is TGTGCCAGCAGCCGGGGGACAACTAACTATGGCTACACCTTC.

The chain couples TRBV4-1 to TRBJ2-7; D is unclear. The germline V and J ends were trimmed by 4 bases and 2 bases, with 12 bases remaining between them. CDR3 length equals 14 residues. Germline V gives CDR1 MGHRA, CDR2 YSYEKL. The CDR3 reads CASSPGDGTYEQYF. DNA for the CDR3: TGCGCCAGCAGCCCAGGAGACGGTACCTACGAGCAGTACTTC.

Concerning this clonotype itself: A much larger clone differs by one base, so this may be a read error. V gene TRBV29-1 combines with J gene TRBJ2-1, with a tentative D call TRBD1 (6 bases). The CDR3 covers 14 residues. Germline assignment: CDR1 SQVTM and CDR2 ANQGSEA. V shed 5 bases and J shed 10 bases, with 21 bases lying between them. The CDR3 region is CSVRLGDNSYEQFF. Written as DNA, the CDR3 is TGCAGCGTTCGGCTCGGGGACAACTCCTACGAGCAGTTCTTC.

V gene TRBV5-1 combines with J gene TRBJ1-1; 8 bases agree with TRBD1. Germline V gene sequence: CDR1 SGHRS, CDR2 YFSETQ. CDR3 length: 17 amino acids. Trimming at V came to 3 bases and at J to 2 bases, leaving 12 bases not matched to a gene. Written as DNA, the CDR3 is TGCGCCAGCAGCTACGGCAGGGGGCTACACCGTAACACTGAAGCTTTCTTT. This translates into CASSYGRGLHRNTEAFF.

V usage is TRBV9 and J usage is TRBJ2-5; TRBD1 is a possible D gene (6 bases). Germline loops: CDR1 SGDLS, CDR2 YYNGEE. The CDR3 length is 14 residues. With 4 bases removed from V and 5 bases from J, the gap between germline ends came to 15 bases. CDR3 bases: TGTGCCAGCAGCCCCCGGACAGTTTCGGAGACCCAGTACTTC. It encodes CASSPRTVSETQYF.

The chain recombines TRBV7-9 with TRBJ2-5, with no clear D. Per germline, CDR1 SEHNR and CDR2 FQNEAQ (reference sequence). This CDR3 spans 14 amino acids. Trimming removed 5 bases at V and 0 bases at J, with 10 bases between. CDR3 bases: TGTGCCAGCAGCCCCAAAGGCGACCAAGAGACCCAGTACTTC. It is translated as CASSPKGDQETQYF.

The genes are TRBV20-1 and TRBJ2-3; TRBD2 matches 8 bases. With 3 bases clipped from V and 7 bases from J, the junction kept 9 bases outside the gene matches. Looked up from germline, CDR1 is DFQATT and CDR2 is SNEGSKA (reference sequence). The CDR3 is made up of 14 amino acids. The CDR3 coding sequence is TGCAGTGCTAGCGGGAGGGCTTTAACGAATACGCAGTATTTT. This codes for CSASGRALTNTQYF.

Concerning this clonotype: An end of the junction differs from the germline gene, which may be a read error. The chain carries TRBV6-1 and TRBJ1-2, with 7 bases lining up with TRBD1. CDR1 MNHNS and CDR2 SASEGT come from the germline V gene. The CDR3 sequence is 15 residues long. The CDR3 DNA is TGTGTCAGCAGACAGACTGACAGGGAAGGCTATGGCTACACCTTC. It specifies CVSRQTDREGYGYTF.

V gene TRBV7-2 combines with J gene TRBJ2-7, with 7 bases lining up with TRBD1. Trimming at V came to 1 base and at J to 6 bases, leaving 9 bases not matched to a gene. Looked up from germline, CDR1 is SGHTA and CDR2 is FQGNSA. This CDR3 is 15 amino acids long. CDR3 bases: TGTGCCAGCAGCTTAGTAGGACAGGCTGCTGGCGAGCAGTACTTC. As protein: CASSLVGQAAGEQYF.

This clonotype was picked up a small number of times. This chain uses TRBV4-2 with TRBJ1-1; D possibly corresponds to TRBD1 (5 bases). V gave up 1 base and J gave up 4 bases, with 25 bases separating them. CDR1 LGHNA and CDR2 YNFKEQ come from the germline V gene. The CDR3 runs to 19 residues. The CDR3 nucleotides are TGTGCCAGCAGCCAAGGAGTCTGGCGGGACGCTCAAGGCGCCACTGAAGCTTTCTTT. Residues: CASSQGVWRDAQGATEAFF.

The gene calls are TRBV24-1 and TRBJ1-4; D gene ambiguous. This CDR3 has 14 residues. Germline V gives CDR1 KGHDR, CDR2 SFDVKD. V was pared by 3 bases and J by 5 bases, with 9 bases between. The CDR3 loop is CATSDGVVNEKLFF. Here the CDR3 DNA reads TGTGCCACCAGTGATGGGGTTGTGAATGAAAAACTGTTTTTT.

This clonotype has a handful of counts. The chain combines TRBV12-3 or TRBV12-4 with TRBJ2-5, with D possibly TRBD1 on 6 matching bases. The length of the CDR3 is 13 residues. Trimming stripped 7 bases from V and 1 base from J, with 10 bases between. This CDR3 is CASTRDIQETQYF. In DNA, the CDR3 is TGTGCCAGCACCAGGGACATCCAAGAGACCCAGTACTTC.

J is TRBJ1-5 and V is TRBV2; D is ambiguous. Trimming removed 1 base from V and 2 bases from J, with 6 bases in between. There are 14 residues in the CDR3. Germline V gene lookup returns CDR1 SNHLY and CDR2 FYNNEI. In DNA form, the CDR3 reads TGTGCCAGCAGTGAAGTTGGGGGCAATCAGCCCCAGCATTTT. Encoded protein: CASSEVGGNQPQHF.

The gene calls are TRBV5-6 and TRBJ2-4, with TRBD1 matching over 9 bases. The CDR3 extends over 14 amino acids. Losses at the gene ends were 4 bases for V and 7 bases for J; bases not matched to a gene: 6. The germline gives CDR1 SGHDT, CDR2 YYEEEE. CDR3 residues: CASSVGQGVNIQYF. CDR3 DNA sequence: TGTGCCAGCAGCGTGGGACAGGGTGTTAACATTCAGTACTTC.

The V and J genes are TRBV20-1 and TRBJ2-5; 9 nucleotides match TRBD2. The DNA matches TRBJ2-7 better at its end, which makes the J call doubtful. This CDR3 comprises 14 residues. CDR1 is DFQATT and CDR2 is SNEGSKA in the germline V gene (reference sequence). CDR3 nucleotide sequence: TGCAGTGCTTTTGCTAGCGGGATTACTTACGAGCAGTACTTC. Translating it yields CSAFASGITYEQYF.

A few counts support this clonotype. The chain couples TRBV6-2 or TRBV6-3 to TRBJ1-4; D is ambiguous. The CDR3 has 14 residues. The ends were cut back, 4 bases at V and 5 bases at J, with 11 bases in the middle. From germline, CDR1 is MNHEY and CDR2 SVGEGT. The CDR3, as DNA: TGTGCCAGCAGTTTTGGGTTCGGAAATGAAAAACTGTTTTTT. Residues: CASSFGFGNEKLFF.

The CDR3 nucleotides are TGCGCCAGCAGCTCTTTCGGGACAGGGGCCTACGAGCAGTACTTC. It translates to CASSSFGTGAYEQYF. V and J are TRBV5-1 and TRBJ2-7; TRBD1 matches at 10 bases. This CDR3 has 15 residues. The germline V gene encodes CDR1 SGHRS and CDR2 YFSETQ. The V gene end was trimmed by 3 bases and the J gene end by 2 bases; junction bases not matched to a gene: 5.

This clonotype was recorded a few times. The chain carries TRBV10-1 and TRBJ2-3; 8 bases align to TRBD2. Germline values: CDR1 WNHNN, CDR2 SYGVQD (reference sequence). The CDR3 length is 19 residues. V was pared by 3 bases and J by 0 bases, with 14 bases of the junction left unmatched. The CDR3 protein is CASSEEREGTITSTDTQYF. CDR3 bases: TGCGCCAGCAGTGAAGAACGGGAGGGGACCATTACTAGCACAGATACGCAGTATTTT.

The V call is TRBV20-1, the J call TRBJ2-4; TRBD2 matches at 15 bases. The DNA end is more similar to TRBJ2-7, so the J call may be wrong. Germline V lookup: CDR1 DFQATT, CDR2 SNEGSKA (reference sequence). The CDR3 spans 17 residues. The CDR3 region is CSARMAGTSGRLGEQYF. The CDR3 DNA follows: TGCAGTGCTAGAATGGCCGGGACTAGCGGGAGGCTGGGCGAGCAGTACTTC.

This clonotype has ten or more counts. This chain links TRBV4-1 with TRBJ2-5, with TRBD1 identical over 8 bases. Unmatched junction bases numbered 10, after V lost 2 bases and J lost 5 bases. Germline CDR1 is MGHRA and CDR2 is YSYEKL. The CDR3 is 16 residues long. CDR3 residues: CASSQNPSGGYETQYF. The CDR3 nucleotides are TGCGCCAGCAGCCAAAACCCATCAGGGGGCTATGAGACCCAGTACTTC.

The sample holds many counts of this clonotype. This chain uses TRBV7-9 with TRBJ2-1; maybe TRBD2 (6 bases). The CDR3 consists of 15 residues. The V gene lost 5 bases and the J gene lost 5 bases, with 16 bases spanning the gap. CDR1 SEHNR and CDR2 FQNEAQ come from the germline V gene (reference sequence). The chain's CDR3 is CASSALRDSDNEQFF. The CDR3 bases are TGTGCCAGCAGCGCTTTGAGGGACTCAGACAATGAGCAGTTCTTC.

This clonotype was observed a few times. The rearrangement joins TRBV10-3 to TRBJ2-3; the match to TRBD2 covers 10 bases. Trimming at V came to 5 bases and at J to 2 bases, leaving 16 bases not matched to a gene. This CDR3 is 19 amino acids long. Germline lookup yields CDR1 ENHRY and CDR2 SYGVKD. The DNA for the CDR3 is TGTGCCATCAGTCGGGGACAGGCGACTAGCGGGCCTAACACAGATACGCAGTATTTT. Its protein product is CAISRGQATSGPNTDTQYF.

The gene calls are TRBV20-1 and TRBJ2-7; 7 bases agree with TRBD1. The CDR3 totals 17 residues. Germline CDR1 is DFQATT and CDR2 is SNEGSKA (reference sequence). Trimming took 3 bases from V and 1 from J; bases not matched to a gene: 15. The CDR3 here is CSASQRQGWSISYEQYF. CDR3 DNA: TGCAGTGCTAGTCAAAGACAGGGTTGGTCCATTTCCTACGAGCAGTACTTC.

This sequence joins TRBV15 and TRBJ2-7, with D tentatively TRBD2 (6 bases). The ends were cut back, 1 base at V and 6 bases at J, with 10 bases in the middle. Germline CDR1 and CDR2: LNHNV and YYDKDF (reference sequence). The CDR3 covers 13 residues. The CDR3 bases are TGTGCCACCAGCAGAGCGTCCGGGGGCGAGCAGTACTTC. Translated, it gives CATSRASGGEQYF.

V and J are TRBV21-1 and TRBJ2-3; the D call of TRBD2 is as the table states it, not checked on the DNA. TRBV21-1 is assigned pseudogene status. This CDR3 has 15 amino acids. CDR3 nucleotides: TGTGCCAGCAGGGGGGCTAGCGCTAGCACAGATACGCAGTATTTT. Translation: CASRGASASTDTQYF.